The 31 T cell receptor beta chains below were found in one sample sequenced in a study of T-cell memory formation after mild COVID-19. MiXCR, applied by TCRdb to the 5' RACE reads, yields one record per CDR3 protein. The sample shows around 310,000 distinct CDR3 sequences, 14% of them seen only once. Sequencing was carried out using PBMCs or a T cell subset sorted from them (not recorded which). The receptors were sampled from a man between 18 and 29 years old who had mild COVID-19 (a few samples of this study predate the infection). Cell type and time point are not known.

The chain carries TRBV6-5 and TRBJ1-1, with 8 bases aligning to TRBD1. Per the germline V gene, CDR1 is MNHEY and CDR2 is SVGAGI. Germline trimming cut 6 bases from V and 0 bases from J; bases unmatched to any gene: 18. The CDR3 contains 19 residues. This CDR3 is CASSFRLATGDIMNTEAFF. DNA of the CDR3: TGTGCCAGCAGCTTCCGCCTAGCGACAGGGGATATCATGAACACTGAAGCTTTCTTT.

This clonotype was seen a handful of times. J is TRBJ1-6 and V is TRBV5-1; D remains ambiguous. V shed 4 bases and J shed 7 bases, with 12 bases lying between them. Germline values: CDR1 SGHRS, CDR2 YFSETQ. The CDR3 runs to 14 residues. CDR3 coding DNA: TGCGCCAGCAGCACCGGACTCGGGAATTCACCCCTCCACTTT. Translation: CASSTGLGNSPLHF.

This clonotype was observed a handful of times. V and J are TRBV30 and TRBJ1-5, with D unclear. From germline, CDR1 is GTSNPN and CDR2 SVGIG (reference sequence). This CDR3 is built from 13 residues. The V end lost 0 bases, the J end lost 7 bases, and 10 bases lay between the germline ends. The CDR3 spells CAWSVRGSQPQHF. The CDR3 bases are TGTGCCTGGAGTGTACGGGGTTCCCAGCCCCAGCATTTT.

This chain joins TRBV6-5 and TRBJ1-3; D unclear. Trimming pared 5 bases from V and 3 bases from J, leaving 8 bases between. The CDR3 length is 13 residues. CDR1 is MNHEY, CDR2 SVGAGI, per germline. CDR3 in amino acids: CASSTSGGNTIYF. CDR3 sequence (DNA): TGTGCCAGCAGTACATCGGGTGGAAACACCATATATTTT.

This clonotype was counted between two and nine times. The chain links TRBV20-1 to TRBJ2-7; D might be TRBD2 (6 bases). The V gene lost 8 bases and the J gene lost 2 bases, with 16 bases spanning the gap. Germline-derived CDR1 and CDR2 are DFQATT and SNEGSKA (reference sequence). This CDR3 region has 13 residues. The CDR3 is CSSSRGGTYEQYV. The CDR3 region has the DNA TGCAGTTCCTCGCGGGGCGGGACCTACGAGCAGTACGTC.

The DNA for the CDR3 is TGTGCCAGCAGCCGAGACGGTGGCTACACCTTC. Translated, it gives CASSRDGGYTF. V and J are TRBV6-5 and TRBJ1-2; D gene unclear. Germline CDR1 MNHEY, CDR2 SVGAGI. The CDR3 extends over 11 amino acids. V was trimmed by 6 bases and J by 7 bases, leaving 9 bases between them.

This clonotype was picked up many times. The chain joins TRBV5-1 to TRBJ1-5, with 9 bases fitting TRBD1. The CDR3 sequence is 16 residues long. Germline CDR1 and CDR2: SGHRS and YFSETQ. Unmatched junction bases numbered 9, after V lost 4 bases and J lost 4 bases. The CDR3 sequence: CASSPYGQGPNQPQHF. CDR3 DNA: TGCGCCAGCAGCCCCTACGGACAGGGGCCAAATCAGCCCCAGCATTTT.

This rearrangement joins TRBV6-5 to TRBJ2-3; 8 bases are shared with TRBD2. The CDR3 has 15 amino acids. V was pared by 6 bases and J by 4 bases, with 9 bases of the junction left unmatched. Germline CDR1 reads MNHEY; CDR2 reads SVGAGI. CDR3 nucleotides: TGTGCCAGCAGAGGTAGCGGGGATTTGGCAGATACGCAGTATTTT. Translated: CASRGSGDLADTQYF.

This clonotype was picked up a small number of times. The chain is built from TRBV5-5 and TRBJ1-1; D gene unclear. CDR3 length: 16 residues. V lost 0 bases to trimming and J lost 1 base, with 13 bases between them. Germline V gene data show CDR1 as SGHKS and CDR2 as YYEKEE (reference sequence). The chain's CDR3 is CASSLGPRMANTEAFF. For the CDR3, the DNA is TGTGCCAGCAGCTTGGGTCCCCGAATGGCGAACACTGAAGCTTTCTTT.

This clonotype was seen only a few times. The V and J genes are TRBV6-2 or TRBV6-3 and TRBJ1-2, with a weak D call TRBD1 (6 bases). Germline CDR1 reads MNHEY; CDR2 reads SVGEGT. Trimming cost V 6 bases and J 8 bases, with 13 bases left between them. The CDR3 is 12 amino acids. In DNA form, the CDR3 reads TGTGCCAGCAGGAAGACAGGATTCGGCTACACCTTC. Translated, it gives CASRKTGFGYTF.

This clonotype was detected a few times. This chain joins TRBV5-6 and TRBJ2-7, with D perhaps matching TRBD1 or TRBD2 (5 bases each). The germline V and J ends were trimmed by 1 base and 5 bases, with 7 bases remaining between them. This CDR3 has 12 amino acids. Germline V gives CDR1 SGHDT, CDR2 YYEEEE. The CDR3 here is CASSLWGNEQYV. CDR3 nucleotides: TGTGCCAGCAGCTTGTGGGGGAACGAGCAGTACGTC.

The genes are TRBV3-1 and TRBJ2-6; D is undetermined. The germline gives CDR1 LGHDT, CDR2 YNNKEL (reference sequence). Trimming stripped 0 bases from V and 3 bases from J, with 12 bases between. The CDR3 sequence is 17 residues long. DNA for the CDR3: TGTGCCAGCAGCCAAGAGAGGTCGGGTGGTGGGGCCAACGTCCTGACTTTC. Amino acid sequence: CASSQERSGGGANVLTF.

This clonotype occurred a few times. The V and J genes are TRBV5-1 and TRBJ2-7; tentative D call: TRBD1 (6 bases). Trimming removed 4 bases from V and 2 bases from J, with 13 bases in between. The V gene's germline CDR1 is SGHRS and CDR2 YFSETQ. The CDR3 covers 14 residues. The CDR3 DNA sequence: TGCGCCAGCAGCGTCGACAGGAGAGCCTACGAGCAGTACTTC. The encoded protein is CASSVDRRAYEQYF.

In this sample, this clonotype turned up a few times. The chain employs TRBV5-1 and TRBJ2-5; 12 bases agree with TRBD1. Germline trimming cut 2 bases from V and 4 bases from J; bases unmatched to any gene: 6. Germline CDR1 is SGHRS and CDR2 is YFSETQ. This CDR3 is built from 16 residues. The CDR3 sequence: CASSFGGQGARETQYF. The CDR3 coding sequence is TGCGCCAGCAGCTTCGGGGGACAGGGGGCGCGAGAGACCCAGTACTTC.

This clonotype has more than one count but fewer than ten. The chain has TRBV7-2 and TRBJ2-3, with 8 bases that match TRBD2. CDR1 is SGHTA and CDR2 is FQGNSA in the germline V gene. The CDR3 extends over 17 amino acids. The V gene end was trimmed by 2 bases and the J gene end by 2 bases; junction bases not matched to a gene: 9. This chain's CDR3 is CASSLFITGGATDTQYF. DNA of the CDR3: TGTGCCAGCAGCTTATTTATAACGGGGGGGGCCACAGATACGCAGTATTTT.

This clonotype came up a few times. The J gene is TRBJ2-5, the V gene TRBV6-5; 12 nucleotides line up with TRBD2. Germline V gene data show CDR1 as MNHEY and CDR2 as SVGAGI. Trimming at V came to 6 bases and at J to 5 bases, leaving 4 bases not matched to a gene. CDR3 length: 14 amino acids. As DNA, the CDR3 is TGTGCCAGCAGGGCACTAGCGGGGGGCGAGACCCAGTACTTC. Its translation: CASRALAGGETQYF.

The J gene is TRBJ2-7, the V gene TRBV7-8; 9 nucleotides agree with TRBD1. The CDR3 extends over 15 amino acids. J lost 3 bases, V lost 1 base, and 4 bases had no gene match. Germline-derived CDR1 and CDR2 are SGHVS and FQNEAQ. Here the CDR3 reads CASSLGGTGNYEQYF. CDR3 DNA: TGTGCCAGCAGCTTAGGGGGGACAGGGAACTACGAGCAGTACTTC. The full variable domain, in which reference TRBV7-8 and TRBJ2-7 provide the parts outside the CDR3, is GAGVSQSPRYKVAKRGQDVALRCDPISGHVSLFWYQQALGQGPEFLTYFQNEAQLDKSGLPSDRFFAERPEGSVSTLKIQRTQQEDSAVYLCASSLGGTGNYEQYFGPGTRLTVT.

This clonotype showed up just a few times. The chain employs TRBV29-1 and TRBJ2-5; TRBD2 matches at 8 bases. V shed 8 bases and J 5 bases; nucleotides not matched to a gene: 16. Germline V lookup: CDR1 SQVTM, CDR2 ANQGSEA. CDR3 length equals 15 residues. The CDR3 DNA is TGCAGCTCGCGGGGGGTCGGGGATCGCATGGAGACCCAGTACTTC. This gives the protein CSSRGVGDRMETQYF.

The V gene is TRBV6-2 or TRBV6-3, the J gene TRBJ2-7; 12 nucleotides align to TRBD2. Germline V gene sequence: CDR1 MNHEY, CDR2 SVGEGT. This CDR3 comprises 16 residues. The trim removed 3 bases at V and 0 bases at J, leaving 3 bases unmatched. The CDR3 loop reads CASSYTSGGISYEQYF. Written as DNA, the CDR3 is TGTGCCAGCAGTTATACTAGCGGGGGGATCTCCTACGAGCAGTACTTC.

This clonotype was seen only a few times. The CDR3 spells CASSAKGDRGFF. Here the CDR3 DNA reads TGTGCCAGCAGCGCTAAGGGGGACCGCGGGTTCTTC. The chain links TRBV11-2 to TRBJ2-1; maybe TRBD1 (6 bases). Germline values: CDR1 SGHAT, CDR2 FQNNGV. The V end was cut by 5 bases, the J end by 15 bases, with 17 bases between. The CDR3 is made up of 12 amino acids. Combining the CDR3 with reference TRBV11-2 and TRBJ2-1 gives the whole variable domain EAGVAQSPRYKIIEKRQSVAFWCNPISGHATLYWYQQILGQGPKLLIQFQNNGVVDDSQLPKDRFSAERLKGVDSTLKIQPAKLEDSAVYLCASSAKGDRGFFGPGTRLTVL.

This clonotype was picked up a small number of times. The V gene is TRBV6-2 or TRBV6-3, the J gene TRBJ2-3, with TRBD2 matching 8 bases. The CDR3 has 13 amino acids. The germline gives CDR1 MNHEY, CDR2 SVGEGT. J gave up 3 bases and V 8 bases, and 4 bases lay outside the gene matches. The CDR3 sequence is CASHRGGTDTQYF. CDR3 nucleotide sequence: TGTGCCAGCCACCGGGGGGGAACAGATACGCAGTATTTT.

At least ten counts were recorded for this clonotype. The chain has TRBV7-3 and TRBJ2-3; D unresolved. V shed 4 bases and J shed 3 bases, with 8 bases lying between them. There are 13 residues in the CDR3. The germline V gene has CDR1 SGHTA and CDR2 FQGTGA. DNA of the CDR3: TGTGCCAGCAGCTCGCTCTTGACAGATACGCAGTATTTT. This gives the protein CASSSLLTDTQYF. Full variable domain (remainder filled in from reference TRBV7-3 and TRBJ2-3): GAGVSQTPSNKVTEKGKYVELRCDPISGHTALYWYRQSLGQGPEFLIYFQGTGAADDSGLPNDRFFAVRPEGSVSTLKIQRTERGDSAVYLCASSSLLTDTQYFGPGTRLTVL.

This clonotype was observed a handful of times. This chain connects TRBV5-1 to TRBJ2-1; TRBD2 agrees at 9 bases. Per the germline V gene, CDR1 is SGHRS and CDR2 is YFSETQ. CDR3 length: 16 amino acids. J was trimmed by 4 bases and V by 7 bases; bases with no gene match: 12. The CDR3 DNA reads TGCGCCAGCGGCCCTGGCGGGGGGGCGGGGTACAATGAGCAGTTCTTC. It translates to CASGPGGGAGYNEQFF.

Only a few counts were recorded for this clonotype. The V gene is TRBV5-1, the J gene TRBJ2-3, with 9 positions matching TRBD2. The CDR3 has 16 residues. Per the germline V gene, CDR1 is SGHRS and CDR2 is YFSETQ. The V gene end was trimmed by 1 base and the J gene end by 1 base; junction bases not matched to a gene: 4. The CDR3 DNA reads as TGCGCCAGCAGCTTGCAACAGCGGGGGGGCACAGATACGCAGTATTTT. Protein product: CASSLQQRGGTDTQYF.

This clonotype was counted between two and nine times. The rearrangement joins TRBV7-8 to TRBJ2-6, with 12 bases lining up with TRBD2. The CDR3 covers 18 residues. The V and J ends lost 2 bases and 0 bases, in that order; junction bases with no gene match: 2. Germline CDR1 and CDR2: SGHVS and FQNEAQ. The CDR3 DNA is TGTGCCAGCAGCTTACTAGCGGGGGGGCCCTCTGGGGCCAACGTCCTGACTTTC. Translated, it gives CASSLLAGGPSGANVLTF. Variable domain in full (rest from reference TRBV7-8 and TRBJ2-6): GAGVSQSPRYKVAKRGQDVALRCDPISGHVSLFWYQQALGQGPEFLTYFQNEAQLDKSGLPSDRFFAERPEGSVSTLKIQRTQQEDSAVYLCASSLLAGGPSGANVLTFGAGSRLTVL.

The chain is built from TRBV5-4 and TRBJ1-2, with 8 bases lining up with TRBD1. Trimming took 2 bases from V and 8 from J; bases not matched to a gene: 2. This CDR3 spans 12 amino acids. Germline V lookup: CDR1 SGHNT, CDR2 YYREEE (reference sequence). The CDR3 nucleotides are TGTGCCAGCAGCTTCAGGGGGCAAGGCTACACCTTC. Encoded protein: CASSFRGQGYTF.

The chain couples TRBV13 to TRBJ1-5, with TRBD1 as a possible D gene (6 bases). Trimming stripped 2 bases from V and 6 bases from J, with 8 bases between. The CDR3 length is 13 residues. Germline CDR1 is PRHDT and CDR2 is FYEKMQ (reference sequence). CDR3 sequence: CASSLQGTQPQHF. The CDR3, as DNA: TGTGCCAGCAGCTTACAGGGGACTCAGCCCCAGCATTTT.

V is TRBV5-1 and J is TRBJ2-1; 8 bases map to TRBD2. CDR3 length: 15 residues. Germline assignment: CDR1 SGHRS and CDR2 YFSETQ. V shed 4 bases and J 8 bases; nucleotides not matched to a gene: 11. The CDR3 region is CASSGAGLVNHEQFF. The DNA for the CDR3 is TGCGCCAGCAGCGGCGCGGGACTAGTTAACCATGAGCAGTTCTTC.

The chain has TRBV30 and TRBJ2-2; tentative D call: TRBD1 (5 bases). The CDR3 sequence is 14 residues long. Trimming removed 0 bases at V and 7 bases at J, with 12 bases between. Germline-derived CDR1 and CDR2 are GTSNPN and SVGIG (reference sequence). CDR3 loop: CAWSVQESFGELFF. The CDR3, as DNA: TGTGCCTGGAGTGTACAGGAGAGCTTCGGGGAGCTGTTTTTT.

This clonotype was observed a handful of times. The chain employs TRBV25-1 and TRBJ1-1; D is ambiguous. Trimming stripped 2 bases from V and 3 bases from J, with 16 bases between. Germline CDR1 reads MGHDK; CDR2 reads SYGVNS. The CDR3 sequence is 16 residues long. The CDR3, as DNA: TGTGCCAGCAGTGAAATACTGTCCCGTGGGTACACTGAAGCTTTCTTT. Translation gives CASSEILSRGYTEAFF.

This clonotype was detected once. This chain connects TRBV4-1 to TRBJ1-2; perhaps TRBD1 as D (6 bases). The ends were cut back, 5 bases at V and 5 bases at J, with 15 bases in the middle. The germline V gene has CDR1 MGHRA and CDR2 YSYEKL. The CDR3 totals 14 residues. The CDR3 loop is CASSKSSQGYGYTF. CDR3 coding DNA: TGCGCCAGCAGCAAAAGCTCACAGGGATATGGCTACACCTTC.